One sample yielded the 21 T cell receptor beta chains listed below, sequenced in a study of blood T cells in healthy people across ages. The authors ran a second PCR of about 7 to 11 cycles using a sample-barcoded 5' primer and a J-beta primer mix. One entry per CDR3 protein, called by TCRdb with MiXCR from the 5' RACE reads. The sample lists about 1.8 million distinct CDR3 sequences; roughly 49% were seen once. Sample: blood. These receptor sequences come from a middle-aged woman in good health.

This rearrangement joins TRBV24-1 to TRBJ2-5; tentatively, D is TRBD1 (5 bases). Trimming took 5 bases from V and 3 from J, leaving 12 bases between them. This CDR3 spans 14 amino acids. Looked up from germline, CDR1 is KGHDR and CDR2 is SFDVKD. For the CDR3, the DNA is TGTGCCACCAGTGTTGACAGCGTAAAAGAGACCCAGTACTTC. It encodes CATSVDSVKETQYF.

The V and J genes are TRBV20-1 and TRBJ2-3; TRBD1 or TRBD2 may be the D gene (5 bases each). The germline gives CDR1 DFQATT, CDR2 SNEGSKA (reference sequence). This CDR3 spans 14 amino acids. The germline V and J ends were trimmed by 5 bases and 2 bases, with 14 bases remaining between them. CDR3 in DNA: TGCAGTGCTGCCCGGGACGCGGCCACAGATACGCAGTATTTT. Translation gives CSAARDAATDTQYF.

This clonotype was detected once. The V and J genes are TRBV2 and TRBJ2-1; TRBD2 matches at 10 bases. V lost 8 bases to trimming and J lost 4 bases; unmatched junction nucleotides: 8. This CDR3 is 15 amino acids long. Germline V lookup: CDR1 SNHLY, CDR2 FYNNEI. The CDR3 coding sequence is TGTGCCAGCTTCTATAGCGGGGGGCTTTACAATGAGCAGTTCTTC. It yields the protein CASFYSGGLYNEQFF.

The V call is TRBV7-8, the J call TRBJ2-7; D uncertain. V dropped 3 bases and J dropped 2 bases, with 11 bases sitting between them. Germline CDR1 reads SGHVS; CDR2 reads FQNEAQ. The CDR3 is made up of 14 amino acids. Here the CDR3 DNA reads TGTGCCAGCAGCTTGCCGACAACTACCTACGAGCAGTACTTC. Its protein is CASSLPTTTYEQYF.

This clonotype was found once. The V gene is TRBV4-3, the J gene TRBJ1-2; D gene uncertain. The CDR3 sequence is 17 residues long. V was pared by 0 bases and J by 0 bases, with 14 bases between. Germline loops: CDR1 LGHNA, CDR2 YSLEER. The CDR3 DNA reads as TGCGCCAGCAGCCAAGATCTTATCGCATTCTCTAACTATGGCTACACCTTC. Amino acids: CASSQDLIAFSNYGYTF.

The chain recombines TRBV11-1 with TRBJ2-1; tentative D call: TRBD1 (6 bases). The CDR3 runs to 17 residues. Germline-derived CDR1 and CDR2 are SGHAT and FQDESV (reference sequence). V gave up 3 bases and J gave up 7 bases, with 22 bases separating them. CDR3 sequence (DNA): TGTGCCAGCAGCTTTAGTGGGGGCACCCGGAGCCTAAATGAGCAGTTCTTC. Translation gives CASSFSGGTRSLNEQFF.

There are many counts of this clonotype. The rearrangement uses TRBV7-2 and TRBJ2-1; D is ambiguous. The germline CDR1 and CDR2 sequences are SGHTA and FQGNSA. CDR3 length: 14 amino acids. Trimming removed 1 base at V and 9 bases at J, with 13 bases between. This chain's CDR3 is CASSLGAKSSEQFF. CDR3 nucleotide sequence: TGTGCCAGCAGCTTAGGGGCTAAGTCAAGTGAGCAGTTCTTC.

Concerning this clonotype itself: Its ends do not fully match the called genes, so a read error is possible. The rearrangement joins TRBV15 to TRBJ1-3, with D possibly matching TRBD1 (6 bases). This CDR3 has 15 amino acids. The germline gives CDR1 LNHNV, CDR2 YYDKDF (reference sequence). The CDR3 here is CATSRDRGSGDTIYF. CDR3 bases: TGTGCCACCAGCAGAGACAGGGGCTCTGGAGACACCATATATTTT.

This chain joins TRBV4-3 and TRBJ2-1; the D gene is possibly TRBD1 (5 bases). CDR1 is LGHNA, CDR2 YSLEER, per germline. The ends were cut back, 0 bases at V and 4 bases at J, with 13 bases in the middle. This CDR3 has 16 amino acids. The CDR3 here is CASSQDLPGLYNEQFF. CDR3 nucleotides: TGCGCCAGCAGCCAAGATTTACCAGGGTTGTACAATGAGCAGTTCTTC.

The table lists this clonotype with a few counts. The chain joins TRBV9 to TRBJ2-3; D call uncertain. The V end lost 0 bases, the J end lost 6 bases, and 5 bases lay between the germline ends. CDR1 and CDR2 (germline): SGDLS, YYNGEE. This CDR3 has 12 residues. The CDR3, as DNA: TGTGCCAGCAGCGTAGAATTGGATACGCAGTATTTT. Its protein is CASSVELDTQYF. Supplemented by reference TRBV9 and TRBJ2-3, the full variable domain reads DSGVTQTPKHLITATGQRVTLRCSPRSGDLSVYWYQQSLDQGLQFLIQYYNGEERAKGNILERFSAQQFPDLHSELNLSSLELGDSALYFCASSVELDTQYFGPGTRLTVL.

This clonotype was counted between two and nine times. V and J are TRBV7-9 and TRBJ2-5; D might be TRBD1 (5 bases). Trimming removed 6 bases from V and 4 bases from J, with 18 bases in between. The germline gives CDR1 SEHNR, CDR2 FQNEAQ (reference sequence). The CDR3 is 15 residues long. The CDR3 loop reads CASRNLGAAGETQYF. The CDR3, as DNA: TGTGCCAGCAGGAATCTAGGGGCTGCAGGAGAGACCCAGTACTTC.

The V and J genes are TRBV3-1 and TRBJ1-6; TRBD1 matches at 11 bases. The V and J ends lost 4 bases and 18 bases, in that order; junction bases with no gene match: 11. Per the germline V gene, CDR1 is LGHDT and CDR2 is YNNKEL (reference sequence). The CDR3 runs to 14 residues. The CDR3 DNA reads TGTGCCAGCAGCCCTGGGACAGGGGGAACTTTTTCCCACTTT. Protein: CASSPGTGGTFSHF.

Only one count was recorded for this clonotype. The chain carries TRBV20-1 and TRBJ1-1, with D unclear. The CDR3 has 14 amino acids. The germline V gene encodes CDR1 DFQATT and CDR2 SNEGSKA (reference sequence). The V and J ends lost 6 bases and 1 base respectively, with 15 bases between them. In DNA, the CDR3 is TGCAGTGCCAGTGGAGGTTGGTCGAACACTGAAGCTTTCTTT. Protein product: CSASGGWSNTEAFF.

This chain connects TRBV15 to TRBJ2-3; 10 bases match TRBD1. This CDR3 has 16 residues. Germline V CDR1 and CDR2: LNHNV, YYDKDF (reference sequence). After removal of 4 bases from V and 5 bases from J, the junction contained 9 bases not matched to a gene. In nucleotides, the CDR3 is TGTGCCACCAGCACGTGGACAGGGGGGACCTTAGATACGCAGTATTTT. Protein: CATSTWTGGTLDTQYF.

Only one count was recorded for this clonotype. V is TRBV28 and J is TRBJ2-1, with a weak D call TRBD1 (7 bases). Germline CDR1 MDHEN, CDR2 SYDVKM. This CDR3 spans 16 amino acids. Trimming took off 5 bases at V and 7 bases at J, with 21 bases between the two ends. The CDR3 coding sequence is TGTGCCAGCAGTCCCATCGCCACAGGGGCGGGGAATGAGCAGTTCTTC. Translating gives CASSPIATGAGNEQFF.

This chain links TRBV4-3 with TRBJ2-3; D remains unclear. Germline values: CDR1 LGHNA, CDR2 YSLEER. Trimming took off 0 bases at V and 4 bases at J, with 11 bases between the two ends. This CDR3 has 15 amino acids. The CDR3 here is CASSQDPRWADTQYF. The CDR3 DNA follows: TGCGCCAGCAGCCAAGACCCGCGTTGGGCAGATACGCAGTATTTT.

CDR3 protein: CASRGTGDEAFF. Here the CDR3 DNA reads TGTGCCAGCAGGGGGACAGGAGATGAAGCTTTCTTT. The chain joins TRBV7-2 to TRBJ1-1, with 8 bases identical to TRBD1. Germline assignment: CDR1 SGHTA and CDR2 FQGNSA. Trimming removed 6 bases from V and 7 bases from J; junction bases left unmatched: 4. The CDR3 sequence is 12 residues long.

V is TRBV7-8 and J is TRBJ1-1; 7 nucleotides line up with TRBD1. Unmatched junction bases numbered 9, after V lost 5 bases and J lost 0 bases. The CDR3 consists of 16 residues. From germline, CDR1 is SGHVS and CDR2 FQNEAQ. CDR3 nucleotide sequence: TGTGCCAGCAGCACCTCAGGGGGGAGAATGAACACTGAAGCTTTCTTT. Translated: CASSTSGGRMNTEAFF.

V and J are TRBV9 and TRBJ2-1; no clear D. Trimming removed 2 bases from V and 5 bases from J, with 20 bases in between. Germline V gene lookup returns CDR1 SGDLS and CDR2 YYNGEE. The CDR3 consists of 17 residues. In DNA form, the CDR3 reads TGTGCCAGCAGCGTCGAGACTGGTCCCTGGGCGGACAATGAGCAGTTCTTC. Translated: CASSVETGPWADNEQFF. The complete variable domain, with remaining parts taken from reference TRBV9 and TRBJ2-1, reads DSGVTQTPKHLITATGQRVTLRCSPRSGDLSVYWYQQSLDQGLQFLIQYYNGEERAKGNILERFSAQQFPDLHSELNLSSLELGDSALYFCASSVETGPWADNEQFFGPGTRLTVL.

This clonotype was seen just once. CDR3 in amino acids: CASSGSRGGEQFF. DNA of the CDR3: TGTGCCAGCAGCGGTTCAAGGGGCGGTGAGCAGTTCTTC. The V gene is TRBV3-1, the J gene TRBJ2-1; tentative D call: TRBD1 (5 bases). The CDR3 loop spans 13 amino acids. Trimming took 5 bases from V and 9 from J, leaving 14 bases between them. The germline CDR1 and CDR2 sequences are LGHDT and YNNKEL (reference sequence).

The chain joins TRBV6-1 to TRBJ1-5; D gene ambiguous. V was trimmed by 5 bases and J by 0 bases, leaving 11 bases between them. This CDR3 region has 15 residues. In germline, CDR1 is MNHNS, CDR2 SASEGT. The CDR3 DNA reads TGTGCCAGCAGTCCGGGCCGCTATAGCAATCAGCCCCAGCATTTT. This encodes CASSPGRYSNQPQHF.